A selection of T cell receptor beta chains follows, all from one sample in a study of vaccination and CD4 T cells after COVID-19. In TCRdb, the PCR reads were re-called with MiXCR into one record per CDR3 protein. The sample includes about 15,000 distinct CDR3 sequences, approximately 40% of them seen just once. Their specific antigens are unknown. Material: CD4+ T cells from blood, cultured in vitro. The receptors originated from a human donor who had recovered from COVID-19. The CDR3 runs from the conserved cysteine through the conserved F or W. A D gene is named only where the DNA matches it firmly. Some rows have no size entry. The others give once, few or many, or a class for an expanded clone.

d_call: -
clone_size: -
j_call: TRBJ1-2
v_call: TRBV18
cdr3_nt: TGTGCCAGCTCACCATTAGAACAGGCGCGGGGCTACACCTTC
cdr3_aa: CASSPLEQARGYTF

d_call: TRBD1
clone_size: -
j_call: TRBJ1-5
v_call: TRBV6-1
cdr3_nt: TGTGCCAGCAGCACCGGGACAGTCGGTCACTATAGCAATCAGCCCCAGCATTTT
cdr3_aa: CASSTGTVGHYSNQPQHF

d_call: -
clone_size: -
j_call: TRBJ1-2
v_call: TRBV12-3/TRBV12-4
cdr3_nt: TGTGCCAGCAGTTCCCGGACAGAGGGCTATGGCTACACCTTC
cdr3_aa: CASSSRTEGYGYTF

d_call: -
clone_size: -
j_call: TRBJ2-5
v_call: TRBV5-4
cdr3_nt: TGTGCCAGCAGCGCCCCGGGACTTCAAGAGACCCAGTACTTC
cdr3_aa: CASSAPGLQETQYF

d_call: -
clone_size: few
j_call: TRBJ1-2
v_call: TRBV19
cdr3_nt: TGTGCCAGTAGTAGCACTTGGGAGTCAAGCTATGGCTACACCTTC
cdr3_aa: CASSSTWESSYGYTF

d_call: TRBD2
clone_size: -
j_call: TRBJ2-4
v_call: TRBV10-1
cdr3_nt: TGCGCCAGCAGTGAAGAAGCGGGAGGGAACATTCAGTACTTC
cdr3_aa: CASSEEAGGNIQYF

d_call: TRBD1
clone_size: -
j_call: TRBJ1-2
v_call: TRBV19
cdr3_nt: TGTGCCAGTTCGGACAGGGGGGTTTATGGCTACACCTTC
cdr3_aa: CASSDRGVYGYTF

d_call: TRBD1
clone_size: few
j_call: TRBJ1-1
v_call: TRBV19
cdr3_nt: TGTGCCAGTAGTATGGACAGGAGGGGCACTGAAGCTTTCTTT
cdr3_aa: CASSMDRRGTEAFF

d_call: -
clone_size: -
j_call: TRBJ1-2
v_call: TRBV5-4
cdr3_nt: TGTGCCAGCAGCTTGTGGACTGCGGGGACTGAAGGCTACACCTTC
cdr3_aa: CASSLWTAGTEGYTF

d_call: TRBD1
clone_size: -
j_call: TRBJ1-2
v_call: TRBV19
cdr3_nt: TGTGCCACCGGGGACAGGGGGCTCGGTGGCTACACCTTC
cdr3_aa: CATGDRGLGGYTF

d_call: -
clone_size: few
j_call: TRBJ1-2
v_call: TRBV6-1
cdr3_nt: TGTGCCAGCAGTGTAGGCGCCAACTATGGCTACACCTTC
cdr3_aa: CASSVGANYGYTF

d_call: -
clone_size: once
j_call: TRBJ1-2
v_call: TRBV30
cdr3_nt: TGTGCATGGAGGGAGTCGGGGGCGAATGGCTACACCTTC
cdr3_aa: CAWRESGANGYTF

d_call: -
clone_size: -
j_call: TRBJ2-7
v_call: TRBV25-1
cdr3_nt: TGTGCCAGCAGGGAATTCTACGAGCAGTACTTC
cdr3_aa: CASREFYEQYF

d_call: TRBD1
clone_size: -
j_call: TRBJ1-5
v_call: TRBV7-6
cdr3_nt: TGTGCCAGCAGCTTAGGGACAGGGGGGGTTAGTCAGCCCCAGCATTTT
cdr3_aa: CASSLGTGGVSQPQHF

d_call: -
clone_size: once
j_call: TRBJ2-7
v_call: TRBV6-5
cdr3_nt: TGTGCCAGCAGTTCGGGACTCCGGGGAACCTACGAGCAGTACTTC
cdr3_aa: CASSSGLRGTYEQYF

d_call: TRBD1
clone_size: -
j_call: TRBJ2-5
v_call: TRBV15
cdr3_nt: TGTGCCACCAGCAGAGATCAGGGGGCATGGGAGACCCAGTACTTC
cdr3_aa: CATSRDQGAWETQYF

d_call: -
clone_size: -
j_call: TRBJ1-3
v_call: TRBV20-1
cdr3_nt: TGCAGTGCTGGCTTACCGAGACAGGCTGGAAACACCATATATTTT
cdr3_aa: CSAGLPRQAGNTIYF

d_call: TRBD1
clone_size: -
j_call: TRBJ2-2
v_call: TRBV6-5
cdr3_nt: TGTGCCAGCAGTTACCAACAGGGGCCCAGTTCTACGGGGGAGCTGTTTTTT
cdr3_aa: CASSYQQGPSSTGELFF

d_call: TRBD1
clone_size: -
j_call: TRBJ1-2
v_call: TRBV5-1
cdr3_nt: TGCGCCAGCAGCCCTGGACAGGGTGACTATGGCTACACCTTC
cdr3_aa: CASSPGQGDYGYTF

d_call: -
clone_size: -
j_call: TRBJ2-3
v_call: TRBV5-1
cdr3_nt: TGCGCCAGCAGCGAAGGACTGAAAATCACAGATACGCAGTATTTT
cdr3_aa: CASSEGLKITDTQYF

d_call: TRBD2
clone_size: -
j_call: TRBJ2-3
v_call: TRBV7-9
cdr3_nt: TGTGCCAGCAGCTCACCCGGACTAGCGCAAGATACGCAGTATTTT
cdr3_aa: CASSSPGLAQDTQYF

d_call: -
clone_size: -
j_call: TRBJ2-2
v_call: TRBV11-3
cdr3_nt: TGTGCCAGCAGCCCCTCAGGGCTGCGCACCGGGGAGCTGTTTTTT
cdr3_aa: CASSPSGLRTGELFF

d_call: -
clone_size: once
j_call: TRBJ2-3
v_call: TRBV7-3
cdr3_nt: TGTGCCAGCGGCTTAGGGGGAAAAGCGGGTACCGATACGCAGTATTTT
cdr3_aa: CASGLGGKAGTDTQYF

d_call: -
clone_size: -
j_call: TRBJ2-5
v_call: TRBV7-9
cdr3_nt: TGTGCCAGCAGCCCCACAGGGAGAAGGACAGTCCCAAGGGAGACCCAGTACTTC
cdr3_aa: CASSPTGRRTVPRETQYF